This T cell receptor beta chain was recovered during a study of T cell responses to AZD1222 COVID-19 vaccine. Study-level results: Nearly half of spike-specific TCRs reportedly target unmutated variant regions.

This CDR3 has 14 amino acids. Germline-derived CDR1 and CDR2 are LGHDT and YNNKEL (reference sequence). V lost 4 bases, J lost 2 bases, and 9 bases lay in between. With respect to this clone: What it binds is unknown.

Data came from immunoSEQ multiplex PCR; TCRdb stores just in-frame clones and leaves some out. This table has roughly 100,000 clones, around nine tenths appearing once. Specimen: peripheral blood, collected on day 0 of AZD1222 vaccination. The TCR originated in an adult in good health. The chain is built from TRBV3-1 (or the pseudogene TRBV3-2) and TRBJ1-3; D remains ambiguous. The CDR3 bases are TGTGCCAGCAGCCCCGACAACCCTGGAAACACCATATATTTT. This translates into CASSPDNPGNTIYF.